What follows are 27 T cell receptor beta chains derived from one specimen sequenced in a study of identical twins (dated by TCRdb to between 2015 and 2016). Libraries were constructed by 5' RACE. The sequencer listed for this sample is Illumina HiSeq 2000. The public sequencing data were trimmed at Q25 with fastp and processed into clonotypes with MiXCR by TCRdb, which kept only in-frame beta chains. Entries that share a CDR3 protein sequence are merged under the most common genes and DNA. Present in this sample are about 280,000 distinct CDR3 sequences, approximately 8% of which were seen just once. The ten most abundant clones make up less than 2.5% of the sample. These same records also appear under a second study, on yellow fever vaccine responses in identical twins.

Sequenced material: memory (CD45RO+) T cells sorted from blood. The label giving this sample's cell subset or site can be read as: CD45RO+ enriched T cells. These receptor sequences come from a woman aged 18 to 35 in good health.

This clonotype was found a few times. The chain joins TRBV24-1 to TRBJ2-1; unclear D gene. The CDR3 length is 15 residues. Germline CDR1 KGHDR, CDR2 SFDVKD. The V end was cut by 0 bases, the J end by 5 bases, with 10 bases between. The chain's CDR3 is CATSDLRAGHNEQFF. Here the CDR3 DNA reads TGTGCCACCAGTGATTTGCGAGCCGGGCACAATGAGCAGTTCTTC.

The sample holds a few counts of this clonotype. CDR3 coding DNA: TGCGCCAGCAGCTTGGGGGTAGCGGGGCGTTCCACAGATACGCAGTATTTT. Protein sequence: CASSLGVAGRSTDTQYF. The V gene is TRBV5-1, the J gene TRBJ2-3; TRBD2 agrees at 8 bases. Germline V lookup: CDR1 SGHRS, CDR2 YFSETQ. CDR3 length equals 17 residues. Trimming took 0 bases from V and 2 from J; bases not matched to a gene: 8.

The rearrangement uses TRBV4-2 and TRBJ2-6, with 12 bases aligning to TRBD2. The germline V gene has CDR1 LGHNA and CDR2 YNFKEQ. The CDR3 runs 17 residues. The junction had 5 bases not matched to a gene; V was cut back by 4 bases and J by 4 bases. The CDR3 sequence is CASSPGLAGRGANVLTF. As DNA, the CDR3 is TGTGCCAGCAGCCCCGGACTAGCGGGGAGGGGGGCCAACGTCCTGACTTTC.

There are a few counts of this clonotype. The rearrangement links TRBV6-5 to TRBJ1-4, with D uncertain. CDR1 and CDR2 (germline): MNHEY, SVGAGI. Trimming left V 0 bases short and J 5 bases short, with 10 bases between. The CDR3 is 15 residues long. CDR3: CASSYSRKSNEKLFF. The DNA for the CDR3 is TGTGCCAGCAGTTACTCGCGCAAGTCGAATGAAAAACTGTTTTTT.

This clonotype occurred many times. The chain recombines TRBV10-3 with TRBJ2-3; 13 nucleotides line up with TRBD2. V gave up 4 bases and J gave up 2 bases; unmatched junction bases: 6. CDR1 and CDR2 (germline): ENHRY, SYGVKD. CDR3 length: 17 residues. Here the CDR3 reads CAISGRLAGGNTDTQYF. The CDR3 nucleotides are TGTGCCATCAGTGGGAGACTAGCGGGGGGCAACACAGATACGCAGTATTTT.

This clonotype was observed a handful of times. This rearrangement joins TRBV7-9 to TRBJ2-3; D is ambiguous. V was clipped by 2 bases and J by 6 bases, with 6 bases between them. This CDR3 region has 12 residues. Looked up from germline, CDR1 is SEHNR and CDR2 is FQNEAQ (reference sequence). Written as DNA, the CDR3 is TGTGCCAGCAGCTTACAGTACGATACGCAGTATTTT. This codes for CASSLQYDTQYF.

This clonotype was seen repeatedly, ten times or more. This chain links TRBV20-1 with TRBJ2-1; the D gene is possibly TRBD2 (6 bases). V was clipped by 0 bases and J by 0 bases, with 12 bases between them. Germline CDR1 reads DFQATT; CDR2 reads SNEGSKA (reference sequence). CDR3 length: 16 residues. As DNA, the CDR3 is TGCAGTGCTAGAGATTTGGGGCGGGGCTCCTACAATGAGCAGTTCTTC. Translated: CSARDLGRGSYNEQFF.

V and J are TRBV6-1 and TRBJ1-2; D call uncertain. Germline values: CDR1 MNHNS, CDR2 SASEGT. With 7 bases removed from V and 6 bases from J, the gap between germline ends came to 12 bases. There are 12 residues in the CDR3. The DNA of the CDR3 is TGTGCCAGCAACACCTACGCGGATGGCTACACCTTC. Its protein is CASNTYADGYTF.

Only a few counts were recorded for this clonotype. This rearrangement joins TRBV6-1 to TRBJ2-1; the D gene is possibly TRBD1 (8 bases). Looked up from germline, CDR1 is MNHNS and CDR2 is SASEGT. The CDR3 is 18 residues long. Trimming stripped 4 bases from V and 0 bases from J, with 19 bases between. The CDR3 DNA reads TGTGCCAGCAGTGGACCAGCAGGGGGCGGGAGCTCCTACAATGAGCAGTTCTTC. Protein sequence: CASSGPAGGGSSYNEQFF.

This clonotype was seen repeatedly, ten times or more. The J gene is TRBJ1-1, the V gene TRBV24-1; tentative D call: TRBD1 (5 bases). Germline lookup yields CDR1 KGHDR and CDR2 SFDVKD. CDR3 length equals 17 residues. Trimming pared 4 bases from V and 3 bases from J, leaving 20 bases between. The chain's CDR3 is CATSDPDRRAGDTEAFF. In nucleotides, the CDR3 is TGTGCCACCAGTGACCCGGACCGCAGGGCGGGGGACACTGAAGCTTTCTTT.

This clonotype was observed many times. The chain is built from TRBV20-1 and TRBJ2-1, with 7 bases identical to TRBD2. The junction had 12 bases not matched to a gene; V was cut back by 1 base and J by 0 bases. Germline V gene sequence: CDR1 DFQATT, CDR2 SNEGSKA (reference sequence). The CDR3 is 18 amino acids. Here the CDR3 reads CSARGEGLAHSSYNEQFF. The CDR3 region has the DNA TGCAGTGCTAGAGGGGAGGGGCTAGCGCACAGCTCCTACAATGAGCAGTTCTTC.

This clonotype was recorded a few times. Given a much more abundant clone one base away, this may be a read error. The chain recombines TRBV6-1 with TRBJ2-7, with 10 bases lining up with TRBD2. Germline assignment: CDR1 MNHNS and CDR2 SASEGT. The CDR3 has 16 amino acids. Trimming took 8 bases from V and 3 from J; bases not matched to a gene: 13. This CDR3 reads CASGGTGLAEVYEQYF. The CDR3 DNA reads as TGTGCCAGCGGGGGGACCGGACTAGCGGAAGTCTACGAGCAGTACTTC.

This chain connects TRBV25-1 to TRBJ2-5, with a possible D match to TRBD1 (6 bases). The CDR3 is made up of 13 amino acids. CDR1 is MGHDK, CDR2 SYGVNS, per germline. Trimming left V 7 bases short and J 5 bases short, with 14 bases between. For the CDR3, the DNA is TGTGCCAGCACCCAACAGGGTATCGAGACCCAGTACTTC. Translating it yields CASTQQGIETQYF.

V gene TRBV13 combines with J gene TRBJ2-3; weak D call: TRBD1 (5 bases). V lost 5 bases to trimming and J lost 6 bases, with 18 bases between them. Germline V gene data show CDR1 as PRHDT and CDR2 as FYEKMQ (reference sequence). This CDR3 is built from 15 residues. The CDR3, as DNA: TGTGCCAGCAGCCCGCGGCCAGGGATGAAGGATACGCAGTATTTT. The encoded protein is CASSPRPGMKDTQYF.

This clonotype was detected only a few times. The chain uses TRBV7-8 and TRBJ2-3; no definite D call. The V end was cut by 2 bases, the J end by 3 bases, with 6 bases between. The CDR3 spans 13 residues. Looked up from germline, CDR1 is SGHVS and CDR2 is FQNEAQ. Here the CDR3 reads CASSLSKTDTQYF. The CDR3 DNA is TGTGCCAGCAGCTTAAGTAAGACAGATACGCAGTATTTT.

This clonotype came up a few times. This chain connects TRBV7-8 to TRBJ2-7, with a tentative D call TRBD1 (6 bases). Trimming removed 6 bases at V and 3 bases at J, with 12 bases between. The germline gives CDR1 SGHVS, CDR2 FQNEAQ. CDR3 length equals 13 residues. In DNA, the CDR3 is TGTGCCAGCAGTTCGAACAGGGACTACGAGCAGTACGTC. It specifies CASSSNRDYEQYV.

Worth noting for this clonotype: A read error may explain this, as a much larger clone is one base away. The chain carries TRBV5-1 and TRBJ2-5, with 7 positions matching TRBD2. The CDR3 is 14 residues long. V shed 4 bases and J 5 bases; nucleotides not matched to a gene: 8. Germline assignment: CDR1 SGHRS and CDR2 YFSETQ. The CDR3 is CASSLRGVRETQYF. As DNA, the CDR3 is TGCGCCAGCAGCCTACGGGGGGTTAGGGAGACCCAGTACTTC.

Many counts were recorded for this clonotype. This chain links TRBV3-1 with TRBJ1-4; a possible D gene is TRBD1 (5 bases). CDR1 and CDR2 (germline): LGHDT, YNNKEL (reference sequence). The CDR3 length is 11 residues. Deletions cut 2 bases from V and 14 bases from J, with 9 bases between. The CDR3 DNA reads TGTGCCAGCAGCCAACAGGGCCTTCTGTTTTTT. This gives the protein CASSQQGLLFF.

V is TRBV20-1 and J is TRBJ2-1; 7 bases fit TRBD2. The CDR3 loop spans 17 amino acids. The germline V gene has CDR1 DFQATT and CDR2 SNEGSKA (reference sequence). The ends lost 0 bases at V and 0 bases at J; junction bases unmatched: 8. The CDR3 loop is CSARDRREQVSYNEQFF. The DNA for the CDR3 is TGCAGTGCTAGAGATCGGCGGGAGCAGGTCTCCTACAATGAGCAGTTCTTC.

The genes are TRBV7-9 and TRBJ1-1, with TRBD1 as a possible D gene (6 bases). This CDR3 contains 15 residues. Trimming left V 4 bases short and J 1 base short, with 13 bases between. In germline, CDR1 is SEHNR, CDR2 FQNEAQ (reference sequence). The CDR3 here is CASSWIQGRNTEAFF. CDR3 DNA: TGTGCCAGCAGCTGGATACAGGGAAGGAACACTGAAGCTTTCTTT.

This clonotype was counted only a few times. The chain carries TRBV2 and TRBJ1-1; D uncertain. CDR3 length: 11 residues. V lost 10 bases, J lost 3 bases, and 9 bases lay in between. Germline V CDR1 and CDR2: SNHLY, FYNNEI. DNA of the CDR3: TGTGCCACCTACAGAGACACTGAAGCTTTCTTT. This translates into CATYRDTEAFF.

In its sample, this clonotype was seen many times. The CDR3 sequence is CASSLRQGTNYEQYF. CDR3 in DNA: TGTGCCAGCAGCCTTCGACAGGGAACTAACTACGAGCAGTACTTC. This chain links TRBV5-6 with TRBJ2-7, with 7 bases lining up with TRBD1. CDR1 and CDR2 from the germline V gene are SGHDT and YYEEEE. J was trimmed by 3 bases and V by 4 bases; bases with no gene match: 10. The CDR3 contains 15 residues.

The rearrangement joins TRBV6-9 to TRBJ2-7; unclear D gene. This CDR3 has 20 amino acids. The germline gives CDR1 MNHGY, CDR2 SVAAGI. V lost 6 bases to trimming and J lost 0 bases, with 30 bases between them. The CDR3 is CASRVSPFINDVSSSYEQYV. As DNA, the CDR3 is TGTGCCAGCAGAGTTAGCCCGTTTATTAACGATGTTAGCAGCTCCTACGAGCAGTACGTC.

This clonotype was counted ten times or more. The chain carries TRBV5-6 and TRBJ2-2, with unresolved D. Germline values: CDR1 SGHDT, CDR2 YYEEEE. The CDR3 is 13 amino acids. The germline V and J ends were trimmed by 5 bases and 5 bases, with 10 bases remaining between them. CDR3 nucleotide sequence: TGTGCCAGCAGTTTAATCAGTACCGGGGAGCTGTTTTTT. This translates into CASSLISTGELFF. The full variable domain, rest sourced from reference TRBV5-6 and TRBJ2-2, is DAGVTQSPTHLIKTRGQQVTLRCSPKSGHDTVSWYQQALGQGPQFIFQYYEEEERQRGNFPDRFSGHQFPNYSSELNVNALLLGDSALYLCASSLISTGELFFGEGSRLTVL.

This clonotype was found many times. The gene calls are TRBV5-1 and TRBJ1-1; possibly TRBD1 for D (5 bases). CDR3 length equals 14 residues. V was shortened by 4 bases and J by 1 base, with 11 bases between the two germline ends. CDR1 SGHRS and CDR2 YFSETQ come from the germline V gene. DNA for the CDR3: TGCGCCAGCAGCCGGTCGGGGGGGAACACTGAAGCTTTCTTT. Its protein is CASSRSGGNTEAFF.

The chain employs TRBV20-1 and TRBJ2-2; D ambiguous. CDR1 DFQATT and CDR2 SNEGSKA come from the germline V gene (reference sequence). Deletions cut 6 bases from V and 6 bases from J, with 8 bases between. The CDR3 sequence is 11 residues long. As DNA, the CDR3 is TGCAGTGCACATGGGGCCGGGGAGCTGTTTTTT. Protein: CSAHGAGELFF.

This clonotype was picked up a small number of times. This rearrangement joins TRBV2 to TRBJ2-1; 7 bases agree with TRBD1. V gave up 1 base and J gave up 0 bases; unmatched junction bases: 15. The germline V gene encodes CDR1 SNHLY and CDR2 FYNNEI. The CDR3 contains 20 residues. CDR3 protein: CASSEVGTDIMLSSYNEQFF. CDR3 DNA: TGTGCCAGCAGTGAAGTAGGGACAGACATCATGCTTAGCTCCTACAATGAGCAGTTCTTC.